This T cell receptor beta chain was observed in a study of cytomegalovirus exposure and HLA in healthy donors. Study-level results: Most subjects had HLA-A and HLA-B alleles reportedly predicted accurately by TCR beta sequences. Previously analyzed data showed that most TCR beta V segments were productive at a frequency of about 87% or about 30%. V- and J-gene trimming in TCR beta was tied to a missense DCLRE1C variant by an analysis performed later.

The CDR3 loop spans 16 amino acids. The germline V gene has CDR1 SGHRS and CDR2 YFSETQ. V was pared by 4 bases and J by 3 bases, with 9 bases of the junction left unmatched. The PCR ran on 60 Vbeta and 13 Jbeta primers. Original processing notes: A follow-up analysis tallied tens of millions of unique TCR beta chains, roughly 11 million shared. Sequencing was performed with immunoSEQ multiplex PCR; in TCRdb, only in-frame clones are kept and a portion is missing. V, J and clone size derive from that table, while D and trimming were established from the DNA sequence. This sample's table has about 140,000 clones. Concerning this clone itself: Its antigen is unknown.

This TCR was recovered from a man in his forties in good health and CMV-seronegative. The genes are TRBV5-1 and TRBJ2-7; TRBD1 matches 11 bases. Sequenced sample: PBMCs. CDR3 in amino acids: CASSLQGQGAFYEQYF. Written as DNA, the CDR3 is TGCGCCAGCAGCCTTCAAGGACAGGGGGCTTTCTACGAGCAGTACTTC.